The entry below describes one T cell receptor beta chain. The source of the sample is a study of cytomegalovirus exposure and HLA in healthy donors. This PCR relied on a set of 60 Vbeta primers and 13 Jbeta primers. Here immunoSEQ multiplex PCR was the method, and the copy in TCRdb shows in-frame clones only, minus some. The sample holds more than 100,000 clones. The receptor's source is a man aged 40-50 years in good health and CMV-seronegative. Sequencing was done on a sample of PBMCs.

CDR3 sequence reads: CASSLDFGADSSYEQYF. In nucleotides, the CDR3 is TGCGCCAGCAGCTTGGACTTTGGGGCCGATAGCTCCTACGAGCAGTACTTC. This chain links TRBV5-1 with TRBJ2-7; perhaps TRBD1 as D (5 bases). This CDR3 has 17 residues. Germline V gene lookup returns CDR1 SGHRS and CDR2 YFSETQ. Trimming took off 0 bases at V and 0 bases at J, with 16 bases between the two ends.